The 30 T cell receptor beta chains in this list originate from one sample, sequenced in a study of identifying expanded T cells in peripheral blood. Assay used: immunoSEQ multiplex PCR; TCRdb lists only in-frame clones, some missing. The sample has around 50,000 clones, approximately 89% seen once. Sequenced material: blood. These TCRs come from a person aged 18 to 70 in good health.

The genes are TRBV5-6 and TRBJ1-2, with 8 bases lining up with TRBD1. The CDR3 has 16 residues. V lost 4 bases, J lost 4 bases, and 12 bases stayed unmatched. Germline assignment: CDR1 SGHDT and CDR2 YYEEEE. The CDR3: CASSRQGTGGGYGYTF. The CDR3, as DNA: TGTGCCAGCAGCCGACAGGGGACAGGAGGGGGCTATGGCTACACCTTC.

The rearrangement links TRBV4-3 to TRBJ1-1, with D perhaps matching TRBD1 (5 bases). This CDR3 is built from 15 residues. Per germline, CDR1 LGHNA and CDR2 YSLEER. V shed 2 bases and J shed 1 base, with 11 bases lying between them. CDR3 amino acids: CASSQRRGTNTEAFF. The CDR3 coding sequence is TGCGCCAGCAGCCAAAGACGGGGGACGAACACTGAAGCTTTCTTT.

This chain uses TRBV7-2 with TRBJ1-1; D gene unclear. The ends were cut back, 3 bases at V and 4 bases at J, with 12 bases in the middle. Germline-derived CDR1 and CDR2 are SGHTA and FQGNSA. The length of the CDR3 is 14 residues. The chain's CDR3 is CASSLFSGSTEAFF. The DNA for the CDR3 is TGTGCCAGCAGCTTGTTCAGTGGGTCCACTGAAGCTTTCTTT.

The chain has TRBV7-9 and TRBJ2-4, with a weak D call TRBD1 (7 bases). V gave up 5 bases and J gave up 4 bases, with 15 bases separating them. The CDR3 has 15 amino acids. Germline lookup yields CDR1 SEHNR and CDR2 FQNEAQ (reference sequence). CDR3 amino acids: CASSPGGQLKNIQYF. CDR3 bases: TGTGCCAGCAGCCCCGGGGGACAGCTAAAAAACATTCAGTACTTC.

The J gene is TRBJ2-1, the V gene TRBV2; 7 bases map to TRBD1. CDR1 SNHLY and CDR2 FYNNEI come from the germline V gene. J was trimmed by 8 bases and V by 4 bases; bases with no gene match: 2. CDR3 length equals 12 residues. The CDR3 bases are TGTGCCAGCAGTGGGGACAGTCATGAGCAGTTCTTC. Translating it yields CASSGDSHEQFF.

J is TRBJ2-3 and V is TRBV6-4; a weak D match, TRBD2 (6 bases). CDR3 size: 12 residues. Germline V CDR1 and CDR2: MRHNA, SNTAGT. Trimming shortened V by 8 bases and J by 8 bases, and 14 bases separated the two germline ends. CDR3 sequence: CASGNSGGTQYF. CDR3 nucleotides: TGTGCCAGCGGAAATAGCGGTGGTACGCAGTATTTT.

The gene calls are TRBV23-1 and TRBJ2-5, with TRBD1 matching over 7 bases. TRBV23-1 is noted as an ORF with a role that remains uncertain. This CDR3 region has 17 residues. V shed 0 bases, J shed 5 bases, and the junction held 12 bases outside the gene matches. The CDR3 reads CASSQSSKTGTRETQYF. The CDR3 nucleotides are TGCGCCAGCAGTCAATCGAGTAAGACAGGGACGAGGGAGACCCAGTACTTC.

The rearrangement links TRBV5-4 to TRBJ2-4; 10 bases are a match to TRBD1. The junction had 10 bases not matched to a gene; V was cut back by 9 bases and J by 7 bases. The germline V gene has CDR1 SGHNT and CDR2 YYREEE (reference sequence). The CDR3 covers 14 residues. CDR3 residues: CATHRDRGSNIQYF. Here the CDR3 DNA reads TGTGCCACCCACCGGGACAGGGGATCGAACATTCAGTACTTC. Looking up the rest from reference TRBV5-4 and TRBJ2-4 gives the full variable domain: ETGVTQSPTHLIKTRGQQVTLRCSSQSGHNTVSWYQQALGQGPQFIFQYYREEENGRGNFPPRFSGLQFPNYSSELNVNALELDDSALYLCATHRDRGSNIQYFGAGTRLSVL.

The genes are TRBV19 and TRBJ1-6; D is unresolved. The CDR3 sequence is 15 residues long. CDR1 is LNHDA and CDR2 is SQIVND in the germline V gene (reference sequence). Trimming left V 10 bases short and J 0 bases short, with 13 bases between. CDR3 DNA sequence: TGTGCCACTAAAGGGCAGAGCTCCTATAATTCACCCCTCCACTTT. Translated, it gives CATKGQSSYNSPLHF.

The chain joins TRBV5-1 to TRBJ1-4; perhaps TRBD1 as D (6 bases). CDR3 length: 15 residues. Trimming took 0 bases from V and 5 from J, leaving 11 bases between them. The germline gives CDR1 SGHRS, CDR2 YFSETQ. The CDR3, as DNA: TGCGCCAGCAGCTTGGCAGGGGCCCGGAATGAAAAACTGTTTTTT. This gives the protein CASSLAGARNEKLFF.

This chain links TRBV5-4 with TRBJ1-2; D might be TRBD1 (5 bases). The CDR3 contains 13 residues. Trimming cost V 5 bases and J 4 bases, with 12 bases left between them. Germline CDR1 reads SGHNT; CDR2 reads YYREEE (reference sequence). The CDR3 nucleotides read TGTGCCAGCAGATTCGACAGACTCTATGGCTACACCTTC. Its translation is CASRFDRLYGYTF.

The chain uses TRBV5-1 and TRBJ1-1; the D gene is possibly TRBD1 (6 bases). The V gene's germline CDR1 is SGHRS and CDR2 YFSETQ. The CDR3 sequence is 14 residues long. Trimming stripped 2 bases from V and 10 bases from J, with 18 bases between. The CDR3 nucleotides are TGCGCCAGCAGCTTAGACAGGATGGCCGGTGTAGCTTTCTTT. This sequence encodes CASSLDRMAGVAFF. The whole variable domain, filled in from reference TRBV5-1 and TRBJ1-1, reads KAGVTQTPRYLIKTRGQQVTLSCSPISGHRSVSWYQQTPGQGLQFLFEYFSETQRNKGNFPGRFSGRQFSNSRSEMNVSTLELGDSALYLCASSLDRMAGVAFFGQGTRLTVV.

The CDR3: CATDIGGLAKTYEQYF. CDR3 DNA sequence: TGTGCCACCGATATTGGGGGACTAGCGAAGACCTACGAGCAGTACTTC. The chain employs TRBV6-6 and TRBJ2-7, with TRBD2 matching 10 bases. The germline CDR1 and CDR2 sequences are MNHNY and SVGAGI (reference sequence). The CDR3 has 16 amino acids. V lost 10 bases to trimming and J lost 2 bases; unmatched junction nucleotides: 14.

This clone is a singleton in its sample. The chain carries TRBV28 and TRBJ2-7; TRBD1 aligns across 9 bases. Losses at the gene ends were 0 bases for V and 6 bases for J; bases not matched to a gene: 18. The germline V gene encodes CDR1 MDHEN and CDR2 SYDVKM. The CDR3 extends over 19 amino acids. The CDR3 nucleotides are TGTGCCAGCAGTTTATGGGGCCTATCTAGTACAGGGGGCCACCCCGAGCAGTACTTC. Translation: CASSLWGLSSTGGHPEQYF.

The chain combines TRBV19 with TRBJ1-2, with D unresolved. Trimming removed 7 bases at V and 8 bases at J, with 11 bases between. This CDR3 spans 11 amino acids. The germline gives CDR1 LNHDA, CDR2 SQIVND (reference sequence). CDR3 amino acids: CASKVVRGYTF. CDR3 bases: TGTGCCAGTAAGGTGGTACGCGGCTACACCTTC.

CDR3 sequence reads: CASSLISGDSPLHF. CDR3 bases: TGCGCCAGCAGCCTGATCTCAGGGGATTCACCCCTCCACTTT. The chain recombines TRBV4-3 with TRBJ1-6; D may be TRBD1 (6 bases). V was cut by 4 bases and J by 8 bases, with 12 bases left in between. CDR1 and CDR2 from the germline V gene are LGHNA and YSLEER. This CDR3 region has 14 residues.

The rearrangement joins TRBV7-6 to TRBJ2-1, with a possible D match to TRBD2 (6 bases). Germline V gives CDR1 SGHVS, CDR2 FNYEAQ. Trimming stripped 5 bases from V and 0 bases from J, with 11 bases between. CDR3 size: 15 residues. In DNA form, the CDR3 reads TGTGCCAGCAGCCCGGGACTCCGCTCCTACAATGAGCAGTTCTTC. It yields the protein CASSPGLRSYNEQFF.

V usage is TRBV10-3 and J usage is TRBJ2-5; no firm D call. Germline assignment: CDR1 ENHRY and CDR2 SYGVKD. The V and J ends lost 4 bases and 3 bases respectively, with 9 bases between them. The CDR3 covers 13 residues. CDR3: CAISAVQEETQYF. CDR3 sequence (DNA): TGTGCCATCAGTGCCGTGCAGGAAGAGACCCAGTACTTC.

This clone was seen once. This chain uses TRBV12-2 with TRBJ2-5. TRBV12-2 constitutes a pseudogene. The CDR3 is 15 amino acids. DNA of the CDR3: TGTGCAAGTCGCTTAGGGGGATACTTACAAGAGACCCAGTACTTC. This encodes CASRLGGYLQETQYF.

V usage is TRBV6-5 and J usage is TRBJ2-1; D ambiguous. Germline loops: CDR1 MNHEY, CDR2 SVGAGI. V was clipped by 2 bases and J by 5 bases, with 13 bases between them. This CDR3 comprises 15 residues. CDR3 coding DNA: TGTGCCAGCAGTTACGCCCCCACCACAAACAATGAGCAGTTCTTC. This gives the protein CASSYAPTTNNEQFF.

This clone appeared a few times. The genes are TRBV29-1 and TRBJ1-1; 7 positions agree with TRBD1. The CDR3 loop spans 15 amino acids. The trim removed 1 base at V and 2 bases at J, leaving 7 bases unmatched. Per germline, CDR1 SQVTM and CDR2 ANQGSEA. The CDR3 sequence is CSVEGARDSNTEAFF. The CDR3 region has the DNA TGCAGCGTTGAAGGGGCCCGGGACAGCAACACTGAAGCTTTCTTT.

The V and J genes are TRBV5-1 and TRBJ2-7; TRBD2 matches at 7 bases. V shed 6 bases, J shed 5 bases, and the junction held 11 bases outside the gene matches. The germline V gene encodes CDR1 SGHRS and CDR2 YFSETQ. CDR3 length: 14 residues. This CDR3 reads CASTVGGIFDEQYF. The CDR3 DNA follows: TGCGCCAGCACAGTGGGGGGGATATTCGACGAGCAGTACTTC.

This clone was counted between two and nine times. The chain recombines TRBV6-4 with TRBJ2-1; a weak D match, TRBD1 (5 bases). There are 13 residues in the CDR3. The V gene lost 5 bases and the J gene lost 2 bases, with 7 bases spanning the gap. Germline CDR1 and CDR2: MRHNA and SNTAGT. CDR3 sequence reads: CASSLDTYNEQFF. CDR3 in DNA: TGTGCCAGCAGTTTGGACACCTACAATGAGCAGTTCTTC.

This sequence joins TRBV7-9 and TRBJ1-2, with D perhaps TRBD1 (5 bases). CDR3 length: 16 amino acids. Trimming left V 5 bases short and J 1 base short, with 17 bases between. Germline CDR1 is SEHNR and CDR2 is FQNEAQ (reference sequence). CDR3 loop: CASSRHNSGLNYGYTF. As DNA, the CDR3 is TGTGCCAGCAGCCGACACAATTCGGGGCTTAACTATGGCTACACCTTC.

This rearrangement joins TRBV9 to TRBJ2-3, with a tentative D call TRBD2 (6 bases). CDR3 length equals 16 residues. The V gene's germline CDR1 is SGDLS and CDR2 YYNGEE. The germline V and J ends were trimmed by 1 base and 3 bases, with 15 bases remaining between them. The CDR3 is CASSVSARRDTDTQYF. The CDR3 DNA reads TGTGCCAGCAGCGTATCGGCCCGGAGGGATACAGATACGCAGTATTTT.

The rearrangement uses TRBV9 and TRBJ2-1; possibly TRBD2 for D (6 bases). Trimming took off 2 bases at V and 6 bases at J, with 12 bases between the two ends. Germline-derived CDR1 and CDR2 are SGDLS and YYNGEE. The CDR3 is 14 residues long. The DNA for the CDR3 is TGTGCCAGCAGCGTCGGTCGGGGGAGCAATGAGCAGTTCTTC. This encodes CASSVGRGSNEQFF.

This clone has a single count. This chain links TRBV5-1 with TRBJ2-6; possibly TRBD2 for D (6 bases). Trimming removed 5 bases at V and 0 bases at J, with 15 bases between. There are 17 residues in the CDR3. Germline V CDR1 and CDR2: SGHRS, YFSETQ. The CDR3 DNA sequence: TGCGCCAGCAGTAGCGGACCACAGCGCTCTGGGGCCAACGTCCTGACTTTC. It translates to CASSSGPQRSGANVLTF.

The chain recombines TRBV4-1 with TRBJ2-5; D is possibly TRBD2 (5 bases). CDR1 is MGHRA and CDR2 is YSYEKL in the germline V gene. This CDR3 region has 14 residues. V lost 3 bases, J lost 4 bases, and 12 bases lay in between. The CDR3 DNA is TGCGCCAGCAGCCACCCGGGAACCCCAGAGACCCAGTACTTC. It is translated as CASSHPGTPETQYF.

V usage is TRBV18 and J usage is TRBJ2-2, with TRBD2 identical over 7 bases. The V segment lost 3 bases and the J segment 7 bases; nucleotides outside the gene matches: 5. The CDR3 loop spans 14 amino acids. Germline CDR1 is KGHSH and CDR2 is LQKENI. This CDR3 reads CASSPVAGVGELFF. The CDR3, as DNA: TGTGCCAGCTCACCCGTCGCGGGAGTCGGGGAGCTGTTTTTT.

This clone appeared a single time. The CDR3 DNA reads TGTGCCAGCATCCGGTTGGAGAACACCGGGGAGCTGTTTTTT. Residues: CASIRLENTGELFF. This chain joins TRBV2 and TRBJ2-2; D gene uncertain. The ends were cut back, 7 bases at V and 1 base at J, with 10 bases in the middle. Germline loops: CDR1 SNHLY, CDR2 FYNNEI. The CDR3 totals 14 residues.